Detailed here is one TCR beta chain. Its antigen remains unidentified. The data were taken from a study of CD8+ T cells in alopecia areata. Regarding the study as a whole: Lesional tissue from the scalp (especially in alopecia totalis/universalis) showed higher clonality than normal scalp. Mice showed TCR sharing more clearly than patients did, possibly owing to HLA.

Extraction of RNA preceded its reverse transcription into cDNA, which served as the sequencing template. Sequencing used immunoSEQ multiplex PCR; TCRdb keeps in-frame clones, though not all of them. The data hold under 150,000 clones, with less than 50% observed a single time. Alopecia areata patients provided lesional scalp punch biopsies and peripheral blood, both collected for the study. Germline CDR1 and CDR2: MNHEY and SMNVEV (reference sequence). The CDR3 is 15 amino acids. Unmatched junction bases numbered 4, after V lost 2 bases and J lost 3 bases. The specimen sequenced was NKG2D-low CD8+ T cells sorted from blood. The sequence was collected from a human donor with alopecia areata. The gene calls are TRBV27 and TRBJ1-5, with 7 bases fitting TRBD1. CDR3 bases: TGTGCCAGCAGTTTAATTGGGACAGTCAATCAGCCCCAGCATTTT. It is translated as CASSLIGTVNQPQHF.